The rows below give T cell receptor beta chains drawn from one sample of a study of blood T cell repertoires in COVID-19. Assay used: immunoSEQ multiplex PCR; TCRdb lists only in-frame clones, some missing. The data contain approximately 240,000 clones, roughly 80% of them singletons. The sample comprised PBMCs or T cells enriched from blood (not recorded which). The receptors shown here come from a woman between 35 and 50 years old with acute COVID-19. The CDR3 runs from the conserved cysteine through the conserved F or W. A D gene is named only where the DNA matches it firmly. Size is omitted from some rows. Given values are once, few, many or a class for expanded clones.

clone_size	d_call	v_call	j_call	cdr3_nt	cdr3_aa
NA	NA	TRBV7-2	TRBJ2-3	TGTGCCAGCAGCCCCCCGTCAGATACGCAGTATTTT	CASSPPSDTQYF
NA	NA	TRBV7-2	TRBJ1-2	TGTGCCAGCAGCTTAGAAAAGGGAGGTGGCTATGGCTACACCTTC	CASSLEKGGGYGYTF
NA	NA	TRBV10-1	TRBJ2-3	TGCGCCAGCAGTGTCGGGGATACGCAGTATTTT	CASSVGDTQYF
NA	TRBD1	TRBV13	TRBJ1-4	TGTGCCAGCAGCTTATACAGGGGCAGCGAAAAACTGTTTTTT	CASSLYRGSEKLFF
NA	NA	TRBV28	TRBJ2-2	TGTGCCAGCAGTTTATTCGGCACCGGGGAGCTGTTTTTT	CASSLFGTGELFF
NA	NA	TRBV11-2	TRBJ2-3	TGTGCCAGCAGCTTAGAACACACAGATACGCAGTATTTT	CASSLEHTDTQYF
NA	TRBD1	TRBV19	TRBJ1-1	TGTGCCAGTAGTATAATGACAGGGGGTAGGACTGAAGCTTTCTTT	CASSIMTGGRTEAFF
NA	NA	TRBV30	TRBJ2-5	TGTGCCTCGGCAGGGGGGTACCAAGAGACCCAGTACTTC	CASAGGYQETQYF
NA	TRBD2	TRBV11-2	TRBJ2-2	TGTGCCAGCAGCTCCCGTTGGGGAGCGGGAGGTACCGGGGAGCTGTTTTTT	CASSSRWGAGGTGELFF
once	NA	TRBV19	TRBJ1-5	TGTGCCAGTAGTACAGGGGGCAATCAGCCCCAGCATTTT	CASSTGGNQPQHF
NA	TRBD2	TRBV6-5	TRBJ2-7	TGTGCCAGCAGTTACTCCGGACTAGCGGGTTCTTACGAGCAGTACTTC	CASSYSGLAGSYEQYF
NA	TRBD2	TRBV7-2	TRBJ2-7	TGTGCCAACCGCCTAGCGGTCAGCTCCTACGAGCAGTACTTC	CANRLAVSSYEQYF
NA	NA	TRBV14	TRBJ1-1	TGTGCCAGCAGCCCTATGAACACTGAAGCTTTCTTT	CASSPMNTEAFF
NA	TRBD1	TRBV19	TRBJ1-1	TGTGCCAGTAGTGGACGACAGGGGGCGCTTAGTGAAGCTTTCTTT	CASSGRQGALSEAFF
NA	NA	TRBV11-3	TRBJ1-1	TGTGCCAGCAGCTTGACCAGGGGTACTGAAGCTTTCTTT	CASSLTRGTEAFF
NA	NA	TRBV24-1	TRBJ2-5	TGTGCCACCAGTGATTTGCAATCGGGAGAGACCCAGTACTTC	CATSDLQSGETQYF
NA	NA	TRBV27	TRBJ1-2	TGTGCCAGCACCCCCAGGGGAGACTACACCTTC	CASTPRGDYTF
few	NA	TRBV28	TRBJ1-2	TGTGCCAGCAGTTTATGGGATGGAGGGAGCCGGGGTGGCTACACCTTC	CASSLWDGGSRGGYTF
NA	TRBD1	TRBV28	TRBJ1-6	TGTGCCAGCAGCCCGGGACAGGGAGATTCACCCCTCCACTTT	CASSPGQGDSPLHF
NA	NA	TRBV5-1	TRBJ1-2	TGCGCCAGCAGCTTGGCCGCCTCAGGAGGAAACTATGGCTACACCTTC	CASSLAASGGNYGYTF